At least ten counts were recorded for the clone carrying this T cell receptor beta chain. The antigen is unknown. This record comes from a study of blood T cells in healthy people across ages. Looking at the study overall: T cells yielded about one barcoded beta molecule per two cells through template switching. Points from the study as a whole: It was not possible, with unsorted PBMCs, to conclusively compare naive and antigen-experienced cells.

Sample-barcoded 5' priming and a J-beta primer mix drove a second PCR of roughly 7 to 11 cycles. TCRdb called the 5' RACE reads again in MiXCR, with one record for every CDR3 protein. The sample shows approximately 810,000 distinct CDR3 sequences, 25% to 35% of them seen only once. V lost 2 bases to trimming and J lost 5 bases, with 9 bases between them. The V gene's germline CDR1 is SQVTM and CDR2 ANQGSEA. The CDR3 extends over 12 amino acids. Donors were healthy Caucasian individuals from Russia aged roughly 6 to 95. This rearrangement joins TRBV29-1 to TRBJ1-2; D is undetermined. The sequenced material came from blood. The TCR originated in a woman of 80 years or more in good health. CDR3 bases: TGCAGCGTTGAAATCTGGGAGTATGGCTACACCTTC. Translated: CSVEIWEYGYTF.